This entry features one T cell receptor beta chain sequence. As yet, its antigen is unknown. CD4+ cells were split into CD45RA+ naive and CD45RA-negative memory subsets. The run depth of the assay was deep. Measured with immunoSEQ multiplex PCR; TCRdb has only the in-frame clones, and not every one. In the table there are about 1.1 million clones, about 84% of which are singletons. V was clipped by 7 bases and J by 3 bases, with 28 bases between them. CDR1 and CDR2 (germline): MNHEY, SMNVEV (reference sequence). The CDR3 runs 18 residues. This sample was taken from a study of shared clonotypes between healthy human individuals. Findings of the study overall: Relative to memory subsets, naive subsets generally showed larger estimated richness. With a handful of donors compared, 4.5% to 6.5% of naive CD4 clonotypes were shared.

The chain couples TRBV27 to TRBJ2-7; possibly TRBD1 for D (7 bases). Specimen: memory CD4+ T cells from PBMCs. Subset indicated: CD45RA-negative fraction. The clonotype was recovered from a man younger than 30 in good health. Some clones in this sample may be carry-over from other donors' samples. The CDR3 region is CASTIDRESGPRLYEQYF. The CDR3 coding sequence is TGTGCCAGCACCATAGACAGGGAGAGCGGGCCGAGGCTCTACGAGCAGTACTTC.